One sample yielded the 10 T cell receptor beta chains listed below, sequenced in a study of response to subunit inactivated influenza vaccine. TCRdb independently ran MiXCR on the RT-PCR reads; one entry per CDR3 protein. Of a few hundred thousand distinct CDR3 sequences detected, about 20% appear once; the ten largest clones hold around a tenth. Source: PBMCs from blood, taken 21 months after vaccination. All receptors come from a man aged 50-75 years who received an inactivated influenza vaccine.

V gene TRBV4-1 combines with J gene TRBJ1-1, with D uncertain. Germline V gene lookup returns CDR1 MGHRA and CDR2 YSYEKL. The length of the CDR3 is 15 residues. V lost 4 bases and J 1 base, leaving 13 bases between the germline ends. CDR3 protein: CASSRLAGQNTEAFF. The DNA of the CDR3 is TGCGCCAGCAGCCGATTAGCAGGCCAGAACACTGAAGCTTTCTTT.

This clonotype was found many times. CDR3 coding DNA: TGTGCCAGCAGTAAACAGGGGGCGGAAGCTGGCTACACCTTC. Amino acids: CASSKQGAEAGYTF. V and J are TRBV6-1 and TRBJ1-2; TRBD1 matches 9 bases. From germline, CDR1 is MNHNS and CDR2 SASEGT. J gave up 7 bases and V 5 bases, and 8 bases lay outside the gene matches. The CDR3 length is 14 residues.

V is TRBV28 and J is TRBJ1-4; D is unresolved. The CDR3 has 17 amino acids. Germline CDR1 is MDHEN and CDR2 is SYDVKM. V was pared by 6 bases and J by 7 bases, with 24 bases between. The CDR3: CASSPSVIRVKAEKLFF. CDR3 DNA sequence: TGTGCCAGCAGCCCGTCCGTCATTAGGGTAAAGGCTGAAAAACTGTTTTTT.

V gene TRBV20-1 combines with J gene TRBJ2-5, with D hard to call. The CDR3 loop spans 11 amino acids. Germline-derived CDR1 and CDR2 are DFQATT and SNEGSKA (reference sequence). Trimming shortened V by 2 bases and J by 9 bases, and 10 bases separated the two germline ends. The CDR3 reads CSARSPIAQYF. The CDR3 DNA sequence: TGCAGTGCTAGAAGCCCGATTGCCCAGTACTTC.

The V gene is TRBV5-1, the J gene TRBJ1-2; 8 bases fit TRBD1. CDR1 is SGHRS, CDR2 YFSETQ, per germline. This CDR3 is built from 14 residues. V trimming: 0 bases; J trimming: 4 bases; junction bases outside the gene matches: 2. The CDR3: CASSLVGTGYGYTF. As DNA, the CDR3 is TGCGCCAGCAGCTTGGTAGGGACAGGCTATGGCTACACCTTC.

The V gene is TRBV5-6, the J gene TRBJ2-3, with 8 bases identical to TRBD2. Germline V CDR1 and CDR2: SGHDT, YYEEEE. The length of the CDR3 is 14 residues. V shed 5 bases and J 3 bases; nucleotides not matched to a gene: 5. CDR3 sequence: CASSAGRGTDTQYF. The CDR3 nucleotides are TGTGCCAGCAGTGCCGGGAGGGGAACAGATACGCAGTATTTT.

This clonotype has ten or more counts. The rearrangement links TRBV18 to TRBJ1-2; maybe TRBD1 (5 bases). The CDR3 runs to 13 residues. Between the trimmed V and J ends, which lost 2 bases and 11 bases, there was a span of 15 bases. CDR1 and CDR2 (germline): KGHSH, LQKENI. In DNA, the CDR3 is TGTGCCAGCTCACCAGGGGCAGGCGGCGGTTACACCTTC. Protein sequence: CASSPGAGGGYTF.

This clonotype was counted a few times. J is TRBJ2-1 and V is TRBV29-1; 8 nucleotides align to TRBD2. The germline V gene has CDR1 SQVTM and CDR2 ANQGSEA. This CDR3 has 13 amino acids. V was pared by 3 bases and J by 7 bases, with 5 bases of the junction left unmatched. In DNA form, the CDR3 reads TGCAGCGTTGAGCGGGGGGAAAATAATGAGCAGTTCTTC. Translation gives CSVERGENNEQFF.

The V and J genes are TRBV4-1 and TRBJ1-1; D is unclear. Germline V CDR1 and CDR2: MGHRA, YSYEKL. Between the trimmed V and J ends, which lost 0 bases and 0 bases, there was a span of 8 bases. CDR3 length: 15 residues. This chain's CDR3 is CASSQDYAVNTEAFF. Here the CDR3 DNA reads TGCGCCAGCAGCCAAGACTACGCAGTGAACACTGAAGCTTTCTTT.

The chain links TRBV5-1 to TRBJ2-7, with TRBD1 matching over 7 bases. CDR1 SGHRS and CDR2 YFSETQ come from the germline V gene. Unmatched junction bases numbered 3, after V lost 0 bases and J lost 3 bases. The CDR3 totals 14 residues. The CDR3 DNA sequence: TGCGCCAGCAGCTTGGGACAGGGTCACTACGAGCAGTACTTC. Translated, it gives CASSLGQGHYEQYF.